These 18 T cell receptor beta chains share one sample of origin, sequenced in a study of cytotoxic CD8 clonotypes in ibrutinib-treated CLL. Repertoires were generated with immunoSEQ multiplex PCR, while TCRdb's copy carries only in-frame clones and drops some. This table holds roughly 200,000 clones, 60% to 80% found once. Source: PBMCs, taken after 12 months of ibrutinib treatment. The receptor source for this set is a human donor with chronic lymphocytic leukemia.

The rearrangement uses TRBV7-9 and TRBJ2-3; 12 bases agree with TRBD1. The length of the CDR3 is 15 residues. Germline CDR1 is SEHNR and CDR2 is FQNEAQ (reference sequence). The V and J ends lost 3 bases and 5 bases, in that order; junction bases with no gene match: 3. Here the CDR3 reads CASSLGQGAIDTQYF. The CDR3 bases are TGTGCCAGCAGCTTGGGACAGGGGGCCATAGATACGCAGTATTTT.

This chain links TRBV29-1 with TRBJ2-7; possibly TRBD2 for D (6 bases). The CDR3 is 15 amino acids. Trimming shortened V by 2 bases and J by 2 bases, and 16 bases separated the two germline ends. Germline V gene data show CDR1 as SQVTM and CDR2 as ANQGSEA. The chain's CDR3 is CSVEIRTTSTYEQYF. The CDR3, as DNA: TGCAGCGTTGAAATCCGGACTACTTCAACCTACGAGCAGTACTTC.

This sequence joins TRBV7-2 and TRBJ1-1, with 7 bases aligning to TRBD1. The ends lost 5 bases at V and 1 base at J; junction bases unmatched: 10. In germline, CDR1 is SGHTA, CDR2 FQGNSA. CDR3 length equals 16 residues. This chain's CDR3 is CASSPGKGAGNTEAFF. CDR3 in DNA: TGTGCCAGCAGCCCGGGCAAGGGGGCAGGGAACACTGAAGCTTTCTTT.

The V and J genes are TRBV9 and TRBJ1-2; possibly TRBD1 for D (6 bases). Deletions cut 0 bases from V and 4 bases from J, with 13 bases between. Germline V gene lookup returns CDR1 SGDLS and CDR2 YYNGEE. There are 15 residues in the CDR3. In DNA form, the CDR3 reads TGTGCCAGCAGCGTAGGACGGGGGCAGAGCTATGGCTACACCTTC. Translated: CASSVGRGQSYGYTF.

This clone was detected only once. This rearrangement joins TRBV7-2 to TRBJ2-7, with D maybe TRBD1 (5 bases). The CDR3 has 14 residues. The V gene lost 7 bases and the J gene lost 2 bases, with 15 bases spanning the gap. Looked up from germline, CDR1 is SGHTA and CDR2 is FQGNSA. CDR3 residues: CASTRWGIPYEQYF. CDR3 nucleotides: TGTGCCAGCACTAGGTGGGGCATACCCTACGAGCAGTACTTC.

Here the CDR3 DNA reads TGTGCCAGCTCCGTTGGTGTCTACAATGAGCAGTTCTTC. Translating gives CASSVGVYNEQFF. The chain combines TRBV7-2 with TRBJ2-1, with D unresolved. Germline CDR1 and CDR2: SGHTA and FQGNSA. The CDR3 contains 13 residues. Trimming stripped 8 bases from V and 3 bases from J, with 11 bases between.

V is TRBV9 and J is TRBJ2-1; possibly TRBD1 for D (6 bases). The CDR3 is 16 residues long. Germline assignment: CDR1 SGDLS and CDR2 YYNGEE. Trimming took 3 bases from V and 5 from J, leaving 18 bases between them. CDR3 region: CASSAHRALLHNEQFF. As DNA, the CDR3 is TGTGCCAGCAGCGCCCACAGGGCCCTACTTCACAATGAGCAGTTCTTC.

The gene calls are TRBV28 and TRBJ1-2, with D uncertain. The ends were cut back, 7 bases at V and 4 bases at J, with 13 bases in the middle. Germline assignment: CDR1 MDHEN and CDR2 SYDVKM. The CDR3 extends over 13 amino acids. The CDR3 bases are TGTGCCAGCAAGGGCGGGCTTATCTATGGCTACACCTTC. Translated: CASKGGLIYGYTF.

The V and J genes are TRBV27 and TRBJ2-7; a weak D match, TRBD2 (5 bases). The CDR3 spans 13 residues. Germline values: CDR1 MNHEY, CDR2 SMNVEV (reference sequence). Trimming cost V 0 bases and J 6 bases, with 9 bases left between them. As DNA, the CDR3 is TGTGCCAGCAGTTTATCCGGGGTCTCCGAGCAGTACTTC. Protein: CASSLSGVSEQYF.

The sample holds a few counts of this clone. The rearrangement joins TRBV9 to TRBJ2-3, with D tentatively TRBD1 (5 bases). V dropped 0 bases and J dropped 5 bases, with 10 bases sitting between them. The CDR3 runs to 14 residues. From germline, CDR1 is SGDLS and CDR2 YYNGEE. The CDR3, as DNA: TGTGCCAGCAGCGTAGGAACAGGTGGAGATACGCAGTATTTT. Its protein product is CASSVGTGGDTQYF.

The gene calls are TRBV27 and TRBJ1-1; D is undetermined. The CDR3 has 14 residues. Germline V gene data show CDR1 as MNHEY and CDR2 as SMNVEV (reference sequence). Trimming cost V 2 bases and J 0 bases, with 7 bases left between them. The CDR3 DNA reads TGTGCCAGCAGTTTAGTACAGATGAACACTGAAGCTTTCTTT. Translating gives CASSLVQMNTEAFF.

The chain recombines TRBV15 with TRBJ2-7; 8 positions match TRBD1. This CDR3 spans 14 amino acids. Per the germline V gene, CDR1 is LNHNV and CDR2 is YYDKDF (reference sequence). V lost 5 bases and J lost 5; bases outside the gene matches: 8. CDR3 region: CATSSRTGSHEQYF. The CDR3 region has the DNA TGTGCCACCAGCTCACGGACAGGGAGCCACGAGCAGTACTTC.

The chain combines TRBV28 with TRBJ2-7; D remains unclear. The CDR3 extends over 11 amino acids. Germline values: CDR1 MDHEN, CDR2 SYDVKM. V lost 3 bases, J lost 6 bases, and 6 bases lay in between. This CDR3 reads CASSFLVEQYF. The CDR3 bases are TGTGCCAGCAGTTTCTTGGTCGAGCAGTACTTC.

A few counts support this clone. Here the CDR3 DNA reads TGCGCCAGCAGCCAGGGACTAGCGGGAGTACGTTCAGGGGAGCTGTTTTTT. Protein: CASSQGLAGVRSGELFF. The chain has TRBV10-2 and TRBJ2-2, with TRBD2 identical over 14 bases. The germline V gene has CDR1 WSHSY and CDR2 SAAADI. V dropped 6 bases and J dropped 8; count of bases not matched to a gene: 11. The CDR3 runs 17 residues.

V gene TRBV29-1 combines with J gene TRBJ2-1; unclear D gene. Germline CDR1 reads SQVTM; CDR2 reads ANQGSEA. The CDR3 extends over 11 amino acids. The V gene lost 6 bases and the J gene lost 7 bases, with 10 bases spanning the gap. The CDR3 reads CSVSQRNEQFF. The CDR3 nucleotides are TGCAGCGTCTCCCAACGGAATGAGCAGTTCTTC.

To note about this clone: An end of the junction does not agree with germline; a read error may underlie this. V and J are TRBV15 and TRBJ2-6, with 7 bases that match TRBD1. The length of the CDR3 is 16 residues. From germline, CDR1 is LNHNV and CDR2 YYDKDF (reference sequence). This CDR3 reads CATSGDRASGANVLTF. The CDR3 DNA sequence: TGTGCCACCAGCGGAGACAGGGCTTCTGGGGCCAACGTCCTGACTTTC.

The chain employs TRBV30 and TRBJ2-3, with no clear D. CDR1 is GTSNPN, CDR2 SVGIG, per germline (reference sequence). The CDR3 has 13 amino acids. Trimming pared 0 bases from V and 3 bases from J, leaving 7 bases between. The CDR3 DNA follows: TGTGCCTGGAGTGTTGGCTTTACAGATACGCAGTATTTT. It translates to CAWSVGFTDTQYF.

This clone has just a few counts. The chain is built from TRBV4-3 and TRBJ2-3; D ambiguous. Germline V CDR1 and CDR2: LGHNA, YSLEER. Trimming removed 1 base from V and 0 bases from J, with 26 bases in between. The CDR3 covers 21 residues. This CDR3 is CASSQAHYIMSGPASTDTQYF. Written as DNA, the CDR3 is TGCGCCAGCAGCCAAGCCCACTATATTATGTCCGGGCCGGCGAGCACAGATACGCAGTATTTT.